This T cell receptor (beta chain) originates from a study of OX40 agonist ivuxolimab in advanced cancers. Germline V gene lookup returns CDR1 SGHTA and CDR2 FQGTGA. The CDR3 loop spans 16 amino acids. V was pared by 4 bases and J by 0 bases, with 6 bases of the junction left unmatched. TCRdb's copy holds only in-frame clones and misses some; the assay was immunoSEQ multiplex PCR. Seen here are tens of thousands of clones, about 86% observed once, and the top ten hold around 0.91%. Autoimmune disease history or systemic immunosuppression led to patients being barred. The study sampled blood at baseline, cycle 4 day 1, and cycle 7 day 1.

Sequencing used CD4+ or CD8+ T cells sorted from blood, obtained in a trial of the OX40 agonist ivuxolimab. The receptor's source is an adult with an advanced solid tumor such as melanoma, head and neck, liver or kidney cancer. This chain connects TRBV7-3 to TRBJ1-1, with 9 bases lining up with TRBD1. CDR3 in amino acids: CASSSQGAGMNTEAFF. The CDR3 DNA sequence: TGTGCCAGCAGCTCACAGGGGGCGGGTATGAACACTGAAGCTTTCTTT.